Below, 21 T cell receptor beta chains from the same sample are listed, as sequenced in a study of cytomegalovirus exposure and HLA in healthy donors. A multiplex PCR was run with 60 Vbeta primers and 13 Jbeta primers. The data were produced by immunoSEQ multiplex PCR, yet TCRdb's version contains in-frame clones alone and is incomplete. The table has 87,000 or so clones, approximately 77% seen once. What was sequenced was PBMCs. The receptors shown here come from a woman aged 40 to 49 in good health and CMV-seronegative.

The CDR3 DNA sequence: TGTGCCAGCAGTTACTCGAGGGAAGCCGCGGAGACCCAGTACTTC. Protein sequence: CASSYSREAAETQYF. V is TRBV6-5 and J is TRBJ2-5; possibly TRBD2 for D (5 bases). CDR3 length equals 15 residues. The V gene's germline CDR1 is MNHEY and CDR2 SVGAGI. Trimming took off 0 bases at V and 5 bases at J, with 13 bases between the two ends.

CDR3 bases: TGTGCCAGCAGTGCCCCAAGGGGGGGGAATGATGGCTACACCTTC. Translation gives CASSAPRGGNDGYTF. The chain is built from TRBV25-1 and TRBJ1-2; maybe TRBD1 (6 bases). Germline lookup yields CDR1 MGHDK and CDR2 SYGVNS. The CDR3 loop spans 15 amino acids. Trimming left V 4 bases short and J 6 bases short, with 18 bases between.

The CDR3 nucleotides read TGTGCCACCAGCAGAGAGGGAGATTCACCCCTCCACTTT. Translated, it gives CATSREGDSPLHF. The genes are TRBV15 and TRBJ1-6; no clear D gene. V was pared by 0 bases and J by 8 bases, with 5 bases between. Germline lookup yields CDR1 LNHNV and CDR2 YYDKDF (reference sequence). This CDR3 is built from 13 residues. The variable domain in full, with the rest retrieved from reference TRBV15 and TRBJ1-6, is DAMVIQNPRYQVTQFGKPVTLSCSQTLNHNVMYWYQQKSSQAPKLLFHYYDKDFNNEADTPDNFQSRRPNTSFCFLDIRSPGLGDTAMYLCATSREGDSPLHFGNGTRLTVT.

This clone has a handful of counts. The chain couples TRBV18 to TRBJ1-2; 8 bases are a match to TRBD1. From germline, CDR1 is KGHSH and CDR2 LQKENI. The CDR3 has 13 residues. J gave up 3 bases and V 3 bases, and 0 bases lay outside the gene matches. CDR3: CASSPTGDYGYTF. The CDR3 region has the DNA TGTGCCAGCTCACCGACAGGGGACTATGGCTACACCTTC.

CDR3 protein: CASSFRGTGSQPQHF. The DNA of the CDR3 is TGTGCCAGCAGTTTCCGCGGGACAGGGAGTCAGCCCCAGCATTTT. The V gene is TRBV28, the J gene TRBJ1-5, with 9 positions matching TRBD1. Trimming took 3 bases from V and 6 from J; bases not matched to a gene: 6. This CDR3 region has 15 residues. Germline values: CDR1 MDHEN, CDR2 SYDVKM.

The chain employs TRBV5-6 and TRBJ2-7; TRBD2 matches at 8 bases. Germline V gene data show CDR1 as SGHDT and CDR2 as YYEEEE. The V gene end was trimmed by 4 bases and the J gene end by 1 base; junction bases not matched to a gene: 10. The CDR3 totals 16 residues. The CDR3 here is CASSPRRGGPSYEQYF. CDR3 DNA sequence: TGTGCCAGCAGCCCCCGACGGGGGGGGCCATCCTACGAGCAGTACTTC.

The J gene is TRBJ2-7, the V gene TRBV6-6; possibly TRBD2 for D (5 bases). In germline, CDR1 is MNHNY, CDR2 SVGAGI (reference sequence). The CDR3 length is 14 residues. The V end lost 3 bases, the J end lost 0 bases, and 9 bases lay between the germline ends. In DNA form, the CDR3 reads TGTGCCAGCAGTTATAAAGGGAGCTCCTACGAGCAGTACTTC. Translation: CASSYKGSSYEQYF.

Of note for this clone: The conserved phenylalanine or tryptophan normally closing the CDR3 is absent here, so this likely arose from a read error. The chain joins TRBV29-1 to TRBJ1-1; unclear D gene. V was cut by 3 bases and J by 11 bases, with 19 bases left in between. The germline CDR1 and CDR2 sequences are SQVTM and ANQGSEA. The CDR3 consists of 13 residues. DNA for the CDR3: TGCAGCGTTGAGCCAGGTTCCTCGGCGTGGGCTTTCGTT. Its protein product is CSVEPGSSAWAFV.

The chain joins TRBV4-1 to TRBJ2-7; TRBD2 agrees at 11 bases. CDR1 MGHRA and CDR2 YSYEKL come from the germline V gene. With V trimmed by 1 base and J by 4 bases, 6 bases remained unmatched. This CDR3 has 16 residues. The DNA of the CDR3 is TGCGCCAGCAGCCAAGCGACTAGCGGGGCTAGTTACGAGCAGTACTTC. This codes for CASSQATSGASYEQYF.

The CDR3 bases are TGTGCCAGTAGTAAGGGGTGGGTCGAGCAGTACTTC. Protein sequence: CASSKGWVEQYF. This rearrangement joins TRBV19 to TRBJ2-7; perhaps TRBD1 as D (5 bases). V was shortened by 4 bases and J by 6 bases, with 10 bases between the two germline ends. CDR3 length: 12 residues. Germline lookup yields CDR1 LNHDA and CDR2 SQIVND (reference sequence).

The CDR3: CASSLGQGGSTEAFF. As DNA, the CDR3 is TGTGCCAGCAGCTTAGGACAGGGGGGGAGCACTGAAGCTTTCTTT. The chain is built from TRBV7-9 and TRBJ1-1; 9 bases map to TRBD1. There are 15 residues in the CDR3. The V gene's germline CDR1 is SEHNR and CDR2 FQNEAQ (reference sequence). The junction had 4 bases not matched to a gene; V was cut back by 1 base and J by 4 bases.

CDR3 protein: CASSFYRDQPQHF. DNA of the CDR3: TGTGCCAGCAGTTTCTACAGAGATCAGCCCCAGCATTTT. This rearrangement joins TRBV27 to TRBJ1-5; D unclear. V was trimmed by 3 bases and J by 5 bases, leaving 8 bases between them. CDR3 length: 13 amino acids. Looked up from germline, CDR1 is MNHEY and CDR2 is SMNVEV (reference sequence).

J is TRBJ2-1 and V is TRBV9, with 8 bases identical to TRBD1. J gave up 1 base and V 2 bases, and 2 bases lay outside the gene matches. This CDR3 is 15 amino acids long. The germline V gene has CDR1 SGDLS and CDR2 YYNGEE. CDR3 nucleotides: TGTGCCAGCAGCGTCGACAGGGGTTCCTACAATGAGCAGTTCTTC. This encodes CASSVDRGSYNEQFF.

This chain joins TRBV2 and TRBJ2-3; 8 bases are a match to TRBD1. CDR1 SNHLY and CDR2 FYNNEI come from the germline V gene. V dropped 5 bases and J dropped 4; count of bases not matched to a gene: 8. The CDR3 contains 15 residues. CDR3 amino acids: CASSPGQVLSDTQYF. DNA for the CDR3: TGTGCCAGCAGTCCGGGACAGGTTCTGTCAGATACGCAGTATTTT.

This rearrangement joins TRBV19 to TRBJ2-7; tentatively, D is TRBD2 (6 bases). CDR1 is LNHDA, CDR2 SQIVND, per germline (reference sequence). The CDR3 spans 16 residues. V was clipped by 1 base and J by 3 bases, with 16 bases between them. The CDR3 here is CASSIGAGGRIYEQYF. CDR3 in DNA: TGTGCCAGTAGTATAGGGGCTGGAGGGCGAATCTACGAGCAGTACTTC.

V is TRBV5-1 and J is TRBJ1-5; possibly TRBD1 for D (5 bases). V dropped 3 bases and J dropped 6 bases, with 10 bases sitting between them. There are 13 residues in the CDR3. Germline V gene data show CDR1 as SGHRS and CDR2 as YFSETQ. The CDR3 region has the DNA TGCGCCAGCAGCTACGGGGGTTCTCAGCCCCAGCATTTT. Its translation: CASSYGGSQPQHF.

The chain combines TRBV9 with TRBJ1-3, with unresolved D. The CDR3 runs to 15 residues. Germline lookup yields CDR1 SGDLS and CDR2 YYNGEE. Trimming pared 5 bases from V and 0 bases from J, leaving 12 bases between. The DNA for the CDR3 is TGTGCCAGCAGACCGTCGGGGAGCTCTGGAAACACCATATATTTT. Encoded protein: CASRPSGSSGNTIYF.

J is TRBJ2-3 and V is TRBV18, with D possibly matching TRBD1 (6 bases). Deletions cut 6 bases from V and 0 bases from J, with 13 bases between. This CDR3 has 15 residues. Germline CDR1 is KGHSH and CDR2 is LQKENI. Here the CDR3 reads CASSLTQGSTDTQYF. The DNA for the CDR3 is TGTGCCAGCTCGCTCACTCAGGGGAGCACAGATACGCAGTATTTT.

In this sample, this clone turned up once. The chain joins TRBV28 to TRBJ1-1, with a weak D call TRBD1 (5 bases). Germline loops: CDR1 MDHEN, CDR2 SYDVKM. The CDR3 length is 14 residues. Trimming took 6 bases from V and 6 from J, leaving 17 bases between them. The CDR3 protein is CASSSLLGASEAFF. The CDR3 DNA reads as TGTGCCAGCAGCAGCCTTCTAGGGGCCTCTGAAGCTTTCTTT.

The chain links TRBV5-1 to TRBJ2-1; TRBD1 matches at 10 bases. Trimming at V came to 4 bases and at J to 8 bases, leaving 6 bases not matched to a gene. CDR1 is SGHRS and CDR2 is YFSETQ in the germline V gene. This CDR3 region has 14 residues. CDR3 sequence: CASSRRQGADEQFF. Here the CDR3 DNA reads TGCGCCAGCAGCAGGAGACAGGGGGCCGATGAGCAGTTCTTC.

The chain recombines TRBV7-8 with TRBJ1-5; tentatively, D is TRBD1 (5 bases). Germline V gene lookup returns CDR1 SGHVS and CDR2 FQNEAQ. The V and J ends lost 1 base and 0 bases respectively, with 7 bases between them. The CDR3 is 15 amino acids. The DNA of the CDR3 is TGTGCCAGCAGCTTAGGACAGATTAGCAATCAGCCCCAGCATTTT. Translating it yields CASSLGQISNQPQHF.